This T cell receptor beta chain came from a study of sequential checkpoint blockade in melanoma (dated by TCRdb to between 2019 and 2020). About the full investigation: Patients were assigned by 1:1 randomization to either first-line nivolumab followed by ipilimumab (arm A) or ipilimumab followed by nivolumab (arm B). Maintenance nivolumab was given following each of the two trial sequences. Broader findings and caveats from the paper: Validation of the response-prediction model combining TCR metrics and mutation burden is needed in larger, independent patient cohorts.

What this sample's treatment or condition label stands for: randomized to nivolumab then ipilimumab (arm A) or the reverse (arm B). None of the patients in the trial had previously been given DNA-damaging chemotherapy. A FACS Aria II flow cytometer was used to sort live CD3+CD8+ cells that were negative for CD19 and CD56 from thawed PBMCs. The samples were obtained from melanoma patients enrolled in CheckMate 064, an open-label, randomized phase II trial testing sequential checkpoint blockade. Leukapheresis was used to collect peripheral blood mononuclear cells, which were then purified with Ficoll-Paque and frozen in human serum with roughly 10% DMSO. Right after sorting, the blood CD3+CD8+ cells were verified to be >98% pure, and DNA extraction followed. Trimming removed 4 bases from V and 9 bases from J; the gene matches leave 6 bases unexplained. Its CDR3 holds 14 amino acids, cysteine through phenylalanine. Kept here is only the CDR3 DNA, which spans 42 bases and is read in frame from base 1. Reading the germline V gene gives CDR1 MNHNS and CDR2 SASEGT.

The immunoSEQ Assay was used to immunosequence TCRbeta CDR3 regions from genomic DNA. Prior to high-throughput sequencing, genomic DNA was amplified by bias-controlled multiplex PCR. As for how the authors treated the data: To quantify the absolute abundance of each unique TCRbeta CDR3 region, the sequences were collapsed and filtered. Clonality, defined as 1 minus Pielou's evenness, was calculated using only productive rearrangements. A previously published method was used to identify clones with significantly greater frequencies in on-treatment samples than in baseline samples. TCRdb re-hosts the immuneACCESS table, in-frame sequences only. Its copies lack some clones; in the studies checked, an unresolved V gene accounts for under half of them, and the cause for the rest is not known. D and trimming were read from the DNA, whereas the V and J calls and clone size are those reported in that table. The sample has 2,200 or so clones on record, 60% of them singletons. Approximately 15% of the sample is held by the ten biggest clonotypes.

Concerning this clone itself: It has no known antigen specificity. No much larger clonotype is one base removed from it; base qualities were not supplied.

The origin of this receptor is a human patient with melanoma. Some clones in this sample may be carry-over from other donors' samples. The sequencing used CD8+ T cells sorted from blood (inferred from file names), collected from a patient given nivolumab and ipilimumab in sequence. This sequence uses TRBV6-1 and TRBJ1-6, with 7 bases aligning to TRBD1. The CDR3 reads CASSGGTDSSPLHF. The nucleotide sequence is TGTGCCAGCAGTGGGGGGACAGACAGTTCACCCCTCCACTTT.